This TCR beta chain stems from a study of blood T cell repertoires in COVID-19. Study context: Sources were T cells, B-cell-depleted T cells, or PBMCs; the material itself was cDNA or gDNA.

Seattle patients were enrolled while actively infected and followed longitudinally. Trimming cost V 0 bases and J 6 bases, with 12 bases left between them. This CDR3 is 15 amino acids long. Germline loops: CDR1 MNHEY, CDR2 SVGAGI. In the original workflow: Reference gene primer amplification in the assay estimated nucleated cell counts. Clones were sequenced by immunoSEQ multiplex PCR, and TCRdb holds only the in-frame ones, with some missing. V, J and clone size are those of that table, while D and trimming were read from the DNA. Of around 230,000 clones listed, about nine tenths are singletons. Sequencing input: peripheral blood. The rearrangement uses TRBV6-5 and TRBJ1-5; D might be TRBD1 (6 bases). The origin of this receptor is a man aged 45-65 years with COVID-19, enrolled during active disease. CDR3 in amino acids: CASSYSSGAGQPQHF. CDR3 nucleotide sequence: TGTGCCAGCAGTTACTCTTCAGGGGCGGGTCAGCCCCAGCATTTT.